These 23 T cell receptor beta chains share one sample of origin, sequenced in a study of spatial heterogeneity in lung cancer. TCRdb independently ran MiXCR on the 5' RACE reads; one entry per CDR3 protein. The sample shows roughly 1,500 distinct CDR3 sequences, less than 20% of them seen only once. Study observations and caveats: It was found that expanded intratumoral alpha and beta TCR counts tracked tumor mutation counts.

Time point described: sample taken at primary tumor resection. For these receptors, no antigen is known. The sample was lung tumor tissue, taken at surgery. The origin of the receptors is a male donor with early-stage non-small cell lung cancer.

Notes on this clonotype: A much larger clone differs by one base, so this may be a read error. The final CDR3 position lacks the conserved phenylalanine or tryptophan, pointing to a likely read error. The DNA is left out, because the CDR3 cannot be placed on it with certainty; the CDR3 is given as TCRdb lists it. Because the library targeted alpha chains, this beta chain is an off-target read whose size means little. The V call is TRBV21-1, the J call TRBJ1-1. TRBV21-1 is shown as a pseudogene. The CDR3 extends over 12 residues, inclusive of both ends. The CDR3 is CARRARGTEAFI.

Of note for this clonotype: This beta chain lies outside the target of a library built for alpha chains; its clone size means little. The V call is TRBV11-2, the J call TRBJ1-3; D is uncertain. In germline, CDR1 is SGHAT, CDR2 FQNNGV. Trimming removed 5 bases from V and 2 bases from J, with 4 bases in between. This CDR3 is 12 amino acids long. The DNA for the CDR3 is TGTGCCAGCAGCGAAACTGGAAACACCATATATTTT. Its translation: CASSETGNTIYF.

A note on this clonotype: This beta chain is a stray read from a library made for alpha chains; its abundance is not meaningful. The J gene is TRBJ2-5, the V gene TRBV20-1; maybe TRBD1 (5 bases). In germline, CDR1 is DFQATT, CDR2 SNEGSKA (reference sequence). The CDR3 spans 12 residues. V was shortened by 2 bases and J by 5 bases, with 9 bases between the two germline ends. CDR3 residues: CSARPRAETQYF. The CDR3 nucleotides are TGCAGTGCTAGACCCAGGGCGGAGACCCAGTACTTC.

With regard to this clonotype: This may stem from a read error, because a much larger clone lies one nucleotide away. Because this beta chain is a stray read in a library intended to capture alpha chains, its abundance should not be given much weight. The rearrangement joins TRBV5-6 to TRBJ2-6, with D maybe TRBD1 (6 bases). There are 14 residues in the CDR3. Germline assignment: CDR1 SGHDT and CDR2 YYEEEE. CDR3 DNA sequence: TGTGCCAGCAGGCCTCCGTCAGGGGCCAACGTCCCGACTTTC. Its protein is CASRPPSGANVPTF.

In its sample, this clonotype is medium-sized. As an off-target read in a library built for alpha chains, this beta chain has a frequency of little significance. The chain couples TRBV29-1 to TRBJ1-2; D uncertain. Germline V gene data show CDR1 as SQVTM and CDR2 as ANQGSEA. Trimming removed 6 bases from V and 1 base from J, with 12 bases in between. This CDR3 spans 13 amino acids. In nucleotides, the CDR3 is TGCAGCGTAAAAGTCGGGGATAACTATGGCTACACCTTC. Protein product: CSVKVGDNYGYTF.

This clonotype is termed medium-sized (0.01 to 0.1%). A library made for alpha chains picked up this beta chain off target, so its size means little. The rearrangement links TRBV6-1 to TRBJ1-5; no definite D call. V was cut by 8 bases and J by 3 bases, with 11 bases left in between. The germline V gene has CDR1 MNHNS and CDR2 SASEGT. The CDR3 runs 13 residues. The CDR3, as DNA: TGTGCCAGCTTGGTGGGCTACAATCAGCCCCAGCATTTT. As protein: CASLVGYNQPQHF.

This clonotype was detected only a few times. Within a library made for alpha chains, this beta chain is off target, and its count is uninformative. The rearrangement uses TRBV7-2 and TRBJ1-2; D not resolved. There are 14 residues in the CDR3. The germline V gene has CDR1 SGHTA and CDR2 FQGNSA. The V and J ends lost 4 bases and 2 bases respectively, with 11 bases between them. The CDR3 protein is CASSSVVGNYGYTF. The CDR3, as DNA: TGTGCCAGCAGCTCAGTAGTGGGGAACTATGGCTACACCTTC.

In its sample, this clonotype is medium-sized. Within a library made for alpha chains, this beta chain is off target, and its count is uninformative. The rearrangement joins TRBV29-1 to TRBJ2-7, with TRBD1 identical over 7 bases. CDR3 length equals 14 residues. Germline CDR1 SQVTM, CDR2 ANQGSEA. V dropped 6 bases and J dropped 0; count of bases not matched to a gene: 8. CDR3 DNA: TGCAGCGTGGGGACAGCTATGAGCTCCTACGAGCAGTACTTC. Amino acids: CSVGTAMSSYEQYF.

By share, this clonotype ranks as medium-sized (0.01 to 0.1%). For a library built for alpha chains, this beta chain is a stray read; little rests on its size. The chain recombines TRBV27 with TRBJ2-7; 13 bases are a match to TRBD2. Trimming at V came to 3 bases and at J to 4 bases, leaving 6 bases not matched to a gene. The V gene's germline CDR1 is MNHEY and CDR2 SMNVEV (reference sequence). The CDR3 extends over 16 amino acids. Here the CDR3 DNA reads TGTGCCAGCAGTTTTCCCCGGACTAGCGGGAGTTACGAGCAGTACTTC. This encodes CASSFPRTSGSYEQYF.

Comment on this clonotype: The library was built for alpha chains, so this beta chain is an off-target read and its size means little. The chain couples TRBV29-1 to TRBJ2-7; the D gene is possibly TRBD2 (6 bases). Trimming shortened V by 7 bases and J by 1 base, and 8 bases separated the two germline ends. Per germline, CDR1 SQVTM and CDR2 ANQGSEA. This CDR3 contains 11 residues. The chain's CDR3 is CSARESYEQYF. In nucleotides, the CDR3 is TGCAGCGCCCGGGAGTCCTACGAGCAGTACTTC.

This clonotype came up a few times. Little can be read into the size of this beta chain, an off-target read in a library designed for alpha chains. The chain links TRBV7-3 to TRBJ2-5; D may be TRBD1 or TRBD2 (5 bases each). This CDR3 is 14 amino acids long. Trimming took off 5 bases at V and 7 bases at J, with 17 bases between the two ends. Per the germline V gene, CDR1 is SGHTA and CDR2 is FQGTGA. The CDR3: CASSPRGERGTQYF. The CDR3 region has the DNA TGTGCCAGCAGCCCCCGGGGAGAAAGGGGGACCCAGTACTTC.

As concerns this clonotype: Within a library made for alpha chains, this beta chain is off target, and its count is uninformative. The CDR3 sequence is CASSPWTEGYGYTF. In DNA form, the CDR3 reads TGTGCCAGCAGTCCGTGGACAGAAGGCTATGGCTACACCTTC. The chain recombines TRBV12-3 or TRBV12-4 with TRBJ1-2, with D perhaps matching TRBD1 (6 bases). There are 14 residues in the CDR3. The V gene lost 5 bases and the J gene lost 4 bases, with 14 bases spanning the gap.

By share, this clonotype counts as large. With the library built for alpha chains, this beta chain is off target and its frequency is not meaningful. The V and J genes are TRBV12-3 or TRBV12-4 and TRBJ1-1, with D possibly TRBD1 on 6 matching bases. Trimming shortened V by 6 bases and J by 4 bases, and 12 bases separated the two germline ends. This CDR3 contains 13 residues. CDR3 coding DNA: TGTGCCAGCAGGACAACAGGGCCCACTGAAGCTTTCTTT. Amino acids: CASRTTGPTEAFF.

This clonotype was recorded only once. This beta chain represents an off-target read in a library built for alpha chains; its size is of limited meaning. This sequence joins TRBV19 and TRBJ2-1; unclear D gene. Germline V lookup: CDR1 LNHDA, CDR2 SQIVND (reference sequence). Trimming cost V 2 bases and J 6 bases, with 8 bases left between them. The CDR3 is 13 amino acids. The CDR3 DNA reads TGTGCCAGTAGTATATTCGTGGGCAATGAGCAGTTCTTC. Its protein product is CASSIFVGNEQFF.

This clonotype occurred a few times. Within a library made for alpha chains, this beta chain is off target, and its count is uninformative. V and J are TRBV9 and TRBJ2-1, with TRBD2 matching over 12 bases. The CDR3 extends over 16 amino acids. V was clipped by 0 bases and J by 8 bases; unmatched bases: 6. CDR1 SGDLS and CDR2 YYNGEE come from the germline V gene. CDR3 nucleotides: TGTGCCAGCAGCGTAGAACTAGCGGGGGGATACGATGAGCAGTTCTTC. Its protein is CASSVELAGGYDEQFF.

Concerning this clonotype: Because the library targeted alpha chains, this beta chain is an off-target read whose size means little. The chain links TRBV7-6 to TRBJ2-3; D is possibly TRBD1 (5 bases). CDR3 length: 17 amino acids. Trimming pared 4 bases from V and 3 bases from J, leaving 20 bases between. CDR1 and CDR2 from the germline V gene are SGHVS and FNYEAQ. The CDR3 reads CASSSGQSYVHTDTQYF. The CDR3 DNA follows: TGTGCCAGCAGCTCCGGACAATCCTACGTGCATACAGATACGCAGTATTTT.

This clonotype qualifies as medium-sized. This beta chain lies outside the target of a library built for alpha chains; its clone size means little. This sequence joins TRBV2 and TRBJ2-4; 9 bases map to TRBD2. The CDR3 sequence is 15 residues long. V shed 4 bases and J 8 bases; nucleotides not matched to a gene: 9. CDR1 and CDR2 from the germline V gene are SNHLY and FYNNEI. The CDR3 DNA follows: TGTGCCAGCAGTGGGTGGCGGGGGGGCCCGGACATTCAGTACTTC. This gives the protein CASSGWRGGPDIQYF.

In its sample, this clonotype was seen a few times. Since a much larger clone is just one base distant, this may be a read error. In this CDR3 the conserved last residue, phenylalanine or tryptophan, is missing, so a read error is likely. This beta chain represents an off-target read in a library built for alpha chains; its size is of limited meaning. The chain uses TRBV6-5 and TRBJ2-7; D gene unclear. Trimming removed 6 bases at V and 7 bases at J, with 16 bases between. The CDR3 spans 13 residues. CDR1 is MNHEY and CDR2 is SVGAGI in the germline V gene. The CDR3 spells CASSGPRSTEQYS. DNA of the CDR3: TGTGCCAGCAGCGGGCCACGGAGCACGGAGCAGTACTCC.

By share, this clonotype ranks as medium-sized. With the library built for alpha chains, this beta chain is off target and its frequency is not meaningful. The chain recombines TRBV7-9 with TRBJ2-7; D is possibly TRBD2 (5 bases). The V and J ends lost 0 bases and 5 bases respectively, with 11 bases between them. Germline V CDR1 and CDR2: SEHNR, FQNEAQ (reference sequence). This CDR3 comprises 14 residues. In DNA form, the CDR3 reads TGTGCCAGCAGCTTAGCGTCCGGAGGTAACGAGCAGTACTTC. This encodes CASSLASGGNEQYF.

Regarding this clonotype: Being one base from a much bigger clone, this may be a read error. The CDR3 ends on some other residue instead of the conserved phenylalanine or tryptophan, so this is likely a read error. In a library made to pick up alpha chains, this beta chain is a stray read with a size that means little. The chain has TRBV9 and TRBJ2-3, with a tentative D call TRBD1 (5 bases). Germline V CDR1 and CDR2: SGDLS, YYNGEE. V lost 4 bases and J lost 0, with 6 bases in between. The CDR3 has 13 amino acids. CDR3 coding DNA: TGTGCCAGCAGCCCAGGGAGCACAGATACGCAGTATTCT. Protein product: CASSPGSTDTQYS.

Note on this clonotype: A library made for alpha chains picked up this beta chain off target, so its size means little. The chain carries TRBV29-1 and TRBJ2-3; D perhaps matches TRBD2 (6 bases). Deletions cut 7 bases from V and 3 bases from J, with 11 bases between. CDR1 and CDR2 (germline): SQVTM, ANQGSEA. This CDR3 region has 12 residues. DNA for the CDR3: TGCAGCGGGGAGGTTGGGACAGATACGCAGTATTTT. Protein product: CSGEVGTDTQYF.

By sample fraction, this clonotype is medium-sized. This beta chain lies outside the target of a library built for alpha chains; its clone size means little. V gene TRBV12-3 or TRBV12-4 combines with J gene TRBJ1-6; 10 nucleotides line up with TRBD1. CDR3 length equals 15 residues. V lost 6 bases, J lost 4 bases, and 3 bases stayed unmatched. CDR3 region: CASRLGQGYNSPLHF. CDR3 nucleotides: TGTGCCAGCAGATTGGGACAGGGGTATAATTCACCCCTCCACTTT.

In this sample, this clonotype turned up a few times. With the library built for alpha chains, this beta chain is off target and its frequency is not meaningful. This sequence joins TRBV4-2 and TRBJ2-2, with 8 bases fitting TRBD2. Germline trimming cut 2 bases from V and 4 bases from J; bases unmatched to any gene: 6. The CDR3 length is 16 residues. Looked up from germline, CDR1 is LGHNA and CDR2 is YNFKEQ. The CDR3 region is CASSQLTGGVTGELFF. CDR3 DNA: TGTGCCAGCAGCCAATTGACGGGAGGGGTCACCGGGGAGCTGTTTTTT.